The rows below give T cell receptor beta chains drawn from one sample of a study of CD8+CD57+ T cells in acquired aplastic anemia. TCRdb passed the reads through MiXCR, listing each CDR3 protein once. The table has fewer than 100,000 distinct CDR3 sequences, around 42% seen once. Material for sequencing was sorted CD4+, CD8+, or CD8+CD57+ T cells (not recorded which) from PBMCs. These receptors were collected from a human donor in good health, serving as a control. CDR3s include the opening cysteine and the closing phenylalanine or tryptophan. Each record gives: V gene, J gene, D gene, clone size, CDR3 protein, CDR3 DNA. The D gene is left open where the match is weak. Only part of the rows carry a size: once, few, many, or a class if the clone is expanded.

>TRBV3-1|TRBJ2-7|-|many
CASSQGRNYEQYF
TGTGCCAGCAGCCAAGGACGGAACTACGAGCAGTACTTC
>TRBV5-5|TRBJ1-1|-|-
CASSFFLATNTEAFF
TGTGCCAGCAGCTTTTTCCTGGCGACGAACACTGAAGCTTTCTTT
>TRBV7-9|TRBJ1-2|-|few
CASSLGQTLGGYTF
TGTGCCAGCAGCTTAGGACAGACTTTGGGTGGCTACACCTTC
>TRBV28|TRBJ1-5|-|many
CASSPYPGARQPQHF
TGTGCCAGCAGTCCCTACCCAGGGGCACGACAGCCCCAGCATTTT
>TRBV24-1|TRBJ2-2|-|-
CATSVRTNTGELLF
TGTGCCACCAGTGTCAGGACGAACACCGGGGAGCTGCTTTTT
>TRBV3-1|TRBJ2-4|TRBD1|-
CASSQVGTGGPPEYF
TGTGCCAGCAGCCAGGTTGGGACAGGCGGGCCCCCAGAGTACTTC
>TRBV2|TRBJ2-6|-|once
CAGSDGSSGANVLTF
TGTGCCGGGTCAGATGGTAGCTCTGGGGCCAACGTCCTGACTTTC
>TRBV19|TRBJ2-5|-|-
CGKGFTGGETQYF
TGTGGAAAGGGCTTTACAGGAGGAGAGACCCAGTACTTC
>TRBV7-9|TRBJ2-1|TRBD2|many
CASSRTSYNEQFF
TGTGCCAGCAGCCGGACTAGTTACAATGAGCAGTTCTTC
>TRBV25-1|TRBJ2-3|-|few
CASSPPGSGVTDTQYF
TGTGCCAGCAGCCCCCCCGGTTCGGGGGTCACAGATACGCAGTATTTT
>TRBV25-1|TRBJ2-3|-|few
CASSSNPLLADTQYF
TGTGCCAGCAGTTCGAATCCCTTATTGGCAGATACGCAGTATTTT
>TRBV7-2|TRBJ2-3|-|few
CASSTGDTQYF
TGTGCCAGCAGTACCGGAGATACGCAGTATTTT
>TRBV19|TRBJ1-2|-|-
CASSTLAGHYGYTF
TGTGCCAGTAGTACTTTGGCGGGACACTATGGCTACACCTTC
>TRBV14|TRBJ2-7|TRBD2|many
CASSQEASGDRGQYF
TGTGCCAGCAGCCAAGAGGCCAGCGGGGACCGCGGGCAGTACTTC
>TRBV2|TRBJ1-5|TRBD1|few
CASSLRDRNQPQHF
TGTGCCAGCAGTTTAAGGGACAGGAATCAGCCCCAGCATTTT
>TRBV7-9|TRBJ2-1|TRBD2|many
CASSFRGGQGNEQFF
TGTGCCAGCAGCTTTCGGGGGGGCCAGGGGAATGAGCAGTTCTTC
>TRBV2|TRBJ1-2|-|many
CASKSWGDYGYTF
TGTGCCAGCAAGTCGTGGGGAGACTATGGCTACACCTTC
>TRBV9|TRBJ1-2|TRBD1|many
CASTPLPGQEYDGYTF
TGTGCCAGCACCCCCCTCCCGGGACAGGAATATGATGGCTACACCTTC
>TRBV19|TRBJ2-7|-|many
CASSLGFSYEQYF
TGTGCCAGTAGTCTCGGGTTCTCCTACGAGCAGTACTTC
>TRBV25-1|TRBJ2-7|TRBD1|-
CASSEMDRANDEQYF
TGTGCCAGCAGTGAAATGGACAGGGCTAACGACGAGCAGTACTTC
>TRBV10-1|TRBJ2-2|-|few
CASSETGYFTGELFF
TGCGCCAGCAGCGAAACAGGGTACTTCACCGGGGAGCTGTTTTTT
>TRBV5-1|TRBJ1-5|-|-
CASSLNSNQPQHF
TGCGCCAGCAGTTTAAATAGCAATCAGCCCCAGCATTTT
>TRBV27|TRBJ1-6|-|-
CASSSANLYNSPLHF
TGTGCCAGCAGTTCCGCTAATCTCTATAATTCACCCCTCCACTTT
>TRBV19|TRBJ1-1|TRBD1|-
CASRTPLGQGLMNTEAFF
TGTGCCAGTAGAACGCCCTTGGGACAGGGCCTGATGAACACTGAAGCTTTCTTT
>TRBV2|TRBJ2-7|TRBD1|-
CASRAGQGAYEQYF
TGTGCCAGCAGGGCAGGACAGGGGGCTTACGAGCAGTACTTC
>TRBV5-6|TRBJ1-4|TRBD1|-
CASTFGTGEKLFF
TGTGCCAGCACCTTTGGGACAGGCGAAAAACTGTTTTTT
>TRBV29-1|TRBJ1-2|-|-
CSVEDADRNYGYTF
TGCAGCGTTGAAGACGCGGACAGAAACTATGGCTACACCTTC
>TRBV6-5|TRBJ2-5|TRBD2|many
CASSSLAGAGETQYF
TGTGCCAGCAGTTCCCTAGCGGGAGCGGGAGAGACCCAGTACTTC
>TRBV10-1|TRBJ2-1|-|-
CASSIGTSQFF
TGCGCCAGCAGTATCGGGACTTCGCAGTTCTTC
>TRBV2|TRBJ1-4|-|-
CASTGAEQRSEKLFF
TGTGCCAGCACTGGGGCGGAACAGAGAAGTGAAAAACTGTTTTTT
>TRBV6-1|TRBJ2-7|-|-
CASSLGGLSSYEQYF
TGTGCCAGTTCCCTTGGGGGATTAAGCTCCTACGAGCAGTACTTC
>TRBV19|TRBJ1-3|-|-
CASSPEGLGNTIYF
TGTGCCAGTAGTCCCGAAGGCCTGGGAAACACCATATATTTT
>TRBV2|TRBJ1-1|-|-
CASSDWAPNTEAFF
TGTGCCAGCAGTGATTGGGCCCCGAACACTGAAGCTTTCTTT
>TRBV7-9|TRBJ1-1|-|-
CASRSRGTEAFF
TGTGCCAGCAGGTCAAGGGGCACTGAAGCTTTCTTT
>TRBV5-6|TRBJ1-6|-|-
CASSLRSGRDSPLHF
TGTGCCAGCAGCTTGAGATCCGGAAGGGATTCACCCCTCCACTTT
>TRBV5-1|TRBJ1-6|TRBD1|-
CASRLGQGDSPLHF
TGCGCCAGCAGACTTGGACAGGGGGATTCACCCCTCCACTTT
>TRBV19|TRBJ2-2|-|few
CASSIATTRPGELFF
TGTGCCAGTAGTATAGCGACAACTAGACCCGGGGAGCTGTTTTTT
>TRBV25-1|TRBJ2-3|TRBD2|many
CASALAGGPDTQYF
TGTGCCAGCGCCCTAGCGGGAGGGCCAGATACGCAGTATTTT
>TRBV3-1|TRBJ2-7|-|few
CASSHEGLSYEQYF
TGTGCCAGCAGCCACGAGGGGCTTTCCTACGAGCAGTACTTC
>TRBV7-6|TRBJ2-1|TRBD1|-
CASGGQGGNEQFF
TGTGCCAGCGGGGGACAGGGTGGCAATGAGCAGTTCTTC
>TRBV30|TRBJ2-5|-|many
CAWTTATMRETQYF
TGTGCCTGGACAACGGCGACGATGAGAGAGACCCAGTACTTC
>TRBV24-1|TRBJ2-3|-|many
CATSGYITDTQYF
TGTGCCACCAGTGGATACATCACAGATACGCAGTATTTT
>TRBV10-2|TRBJ2-7|TRBD2|-
CASSEVAGGRGQYF
TGCGCCAGCAGTGAAGTAGCGGGAGGGCGAGGGCAGTACTTC
>TRBV15|TRBJ1-1|-|many
CATSREGVTEAFF
TGTGCCACCAGCAGGGAAGGGGTCACTGAAGCTTTCTTT
>TRBV15|TRBJ2-2|-|many
CATSSNQGHAGELFF
TGTGCCACCAGCAGTAATCAAGGACACGCCGGGGAGCTGTTTTTT
>TRBV7-6|TRBJ2-5|-|-
CASSRGGGETQYF
TGTGCCAGCAGCCGAGGTGGGGGAGAGACCCAGTACTTC
>TRBV6-1|TRBJ1-4|-|-
CASRTDGGAKKLFF
TGTGCCAGCCGTACTGATGGGGGGGCCAAGAAACTGTTTTTT
>TRBV7-8|TRBJ2-5|-|-
CASSWNNLGRETQYF
TGTGCCAGCAGCTGGAACAACCTCGGGCGGGAGACCCAGTACTTC
>TRBV11-3|TRBJ1-1|TRBD1|many
CASSFGTAEAFF
TGTGCCAGCAGCTTTGGGACAGCTGAAGCTTTCTTT
>TRBV9|TRBJ1-2|-|-
CASSVGSRGRSFYGYTF
TGTGCCAGCAGCGTAGGGTCCCGGGGCAGGTCGTTCTATGGCTACACCTTC
>TRBV29-1|TRBJ1-1|-|many
CSAEPRPASFEAFF
TGCAGCGCCGAGCCGCGACCGGCCTCCTTTGAAGCTTTCTTT
>TRBV10-1|TRBJ2-1|-|many
CASSEVGGLYNEQFF
TGCGCCAGCAGTGAGGTGGGTGGATTGTACAATGAGCAGTTCTTC
>TRBV2|TRBJ2-7|TRBD1|-
CASRRQGVNYEQYF
TGTGCCAGTCGACGACAGGGGGTGAACTACGAGCAGTACTTC
>TRBV19|TRBJ1-1|TRBD1|-
CASSSGQGATEAFF
TGTGCCAGTAGTTCGGGACAGGGGGCGACTGAAGCTTTCTTT
>TRBV20-1|TRBJ2-2|-|-
CSASNLRELFF
TGCAGTGCTAGCAACTTGCGGGAGCTGTTTTTT
>TRBV20-1|TRBJ2-2|-|few
CSARDRAGLNTGELFF
TGCAGTGCTAGAGATCGTGCGGGATTGAACACCGGGGAGCTGTTTTTT
>TRBV9|TRBJ2-1|-|-
CASSAPKWGSSYNEQFF
TGTGCCAGCAGCGCCCCCAAATGGGGGAGCTCCTACAATGAGCAGTTCTTC
>TRBV10-3|TRBJ1-3|-|-
CAISESGRGGNTIYF
TGTGCCATCAGTGAGTCGGGAAGAGGTGGAAACACCATATATTTT
>TRBV27|TRBJ1-2|-|few
CASSSGAGGYTF
TGTGCCAGCAGTTCTGGGGCTGGGGGCTACACCTTC